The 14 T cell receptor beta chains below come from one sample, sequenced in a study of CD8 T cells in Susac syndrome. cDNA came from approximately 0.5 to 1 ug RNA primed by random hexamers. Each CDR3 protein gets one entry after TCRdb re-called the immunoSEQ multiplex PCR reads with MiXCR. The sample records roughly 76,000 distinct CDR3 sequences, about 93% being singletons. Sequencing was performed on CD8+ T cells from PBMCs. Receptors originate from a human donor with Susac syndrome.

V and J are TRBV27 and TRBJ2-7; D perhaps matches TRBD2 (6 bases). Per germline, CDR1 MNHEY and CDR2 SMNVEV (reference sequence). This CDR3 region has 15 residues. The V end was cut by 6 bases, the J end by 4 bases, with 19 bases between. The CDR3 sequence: CASRSSEGAGYEQYF. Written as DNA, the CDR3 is TGTGCCAGCAGATCCTCGGAGGGTGCCGGGTACGAGCAGTACTTC.

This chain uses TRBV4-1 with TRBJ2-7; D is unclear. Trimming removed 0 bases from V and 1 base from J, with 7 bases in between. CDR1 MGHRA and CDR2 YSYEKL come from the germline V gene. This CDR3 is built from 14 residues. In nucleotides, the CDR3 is TGCGCCAGCAGCCAAGATCCAAGTTCCTACGAGCAGTACTTC. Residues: CASSQDPSSYEQYF.

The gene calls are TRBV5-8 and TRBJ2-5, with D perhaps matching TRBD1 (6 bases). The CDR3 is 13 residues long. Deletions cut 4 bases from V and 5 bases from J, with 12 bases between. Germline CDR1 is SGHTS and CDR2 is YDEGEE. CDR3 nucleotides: TGTGCCAGCAGCAAGGGACATAGGGAGACCCAGTACTTC. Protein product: CASSKGHRETQYF.

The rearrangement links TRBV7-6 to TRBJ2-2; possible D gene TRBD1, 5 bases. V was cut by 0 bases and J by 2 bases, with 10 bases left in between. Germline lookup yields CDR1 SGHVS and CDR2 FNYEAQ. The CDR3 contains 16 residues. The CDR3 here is CASSLAQGGNTGELFF. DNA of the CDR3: TGTGCCAGCAGCTTAGCCCAGGGCGGAAACACCGGGGAGCTGTTTTTT.

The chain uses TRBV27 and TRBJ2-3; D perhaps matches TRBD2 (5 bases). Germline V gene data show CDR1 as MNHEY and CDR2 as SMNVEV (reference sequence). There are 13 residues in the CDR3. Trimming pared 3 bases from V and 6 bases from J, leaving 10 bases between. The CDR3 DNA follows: TGTGCCAGCAGTTTCGGAGGAGTGGATACGCAGTATTTT. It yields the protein CASSFGGVDTQYF.

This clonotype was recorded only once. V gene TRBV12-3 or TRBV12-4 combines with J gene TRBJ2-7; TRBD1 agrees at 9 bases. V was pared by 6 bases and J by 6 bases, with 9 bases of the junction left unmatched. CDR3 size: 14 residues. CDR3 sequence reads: CASRGTGQLSEQYF. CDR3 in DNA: TGTGCCAGCAGAGGGACAGGGCAATTGAGCGAGCAGTACTTC.

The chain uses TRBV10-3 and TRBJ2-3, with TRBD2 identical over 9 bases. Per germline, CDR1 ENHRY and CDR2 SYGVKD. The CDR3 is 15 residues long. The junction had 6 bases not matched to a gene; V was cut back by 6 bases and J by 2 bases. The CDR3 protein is CAISPGLAVTDTQYF. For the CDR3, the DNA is TGTGCCATCAGCCCGGGACTAGCAGTCACAGATACGCAGTATTTT.

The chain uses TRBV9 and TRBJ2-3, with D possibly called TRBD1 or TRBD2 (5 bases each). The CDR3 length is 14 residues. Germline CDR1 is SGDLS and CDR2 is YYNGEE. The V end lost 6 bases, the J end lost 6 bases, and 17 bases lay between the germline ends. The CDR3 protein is CASNPGRSLDTQYF. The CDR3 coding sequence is TGTGCCAGCAATCCGGGGCGAAGTCTCGATACGCAGTATTTT.

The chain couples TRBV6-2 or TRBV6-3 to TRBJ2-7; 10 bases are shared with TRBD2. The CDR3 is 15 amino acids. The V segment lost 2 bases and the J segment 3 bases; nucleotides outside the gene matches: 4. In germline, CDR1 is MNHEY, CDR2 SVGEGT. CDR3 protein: CASSYRTSGIYEQYF. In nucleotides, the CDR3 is TGTGCCAGCAGTTACCGAACTAGCGGGATCTACGAGCAGTACTTC.

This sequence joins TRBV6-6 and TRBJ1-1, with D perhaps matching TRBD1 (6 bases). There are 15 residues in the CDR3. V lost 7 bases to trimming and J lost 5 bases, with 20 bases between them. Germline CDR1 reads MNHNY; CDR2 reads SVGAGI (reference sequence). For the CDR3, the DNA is TGTGCCAGCACGAAACAGGGAGCCGCCCGAACTGAAGCTTTCTTT. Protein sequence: CASTKQGAARTEAFF.

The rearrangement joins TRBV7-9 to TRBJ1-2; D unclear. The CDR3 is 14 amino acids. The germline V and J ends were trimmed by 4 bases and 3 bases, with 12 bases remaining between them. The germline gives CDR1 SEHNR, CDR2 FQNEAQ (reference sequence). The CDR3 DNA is TGTGCCAGCAGCTCCCATTCAGGAGACTATGGCTACACCTTC. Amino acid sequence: CASSSHSGDYGYTF.

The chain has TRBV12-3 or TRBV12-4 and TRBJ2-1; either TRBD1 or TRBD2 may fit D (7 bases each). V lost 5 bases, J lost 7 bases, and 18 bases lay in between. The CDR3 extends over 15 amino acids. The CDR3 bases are TGTGCCAGCAGTCCGGGGAGGGGGCGCTGGAATGAGCAGTTCTTC. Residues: CASSPGRGRWNEQFF.

The CDR3 protein is CASALSRDRYEQYF. In DNA form, the CDR3 reads TGTGCCAGCGCTCTGTCCAGGGACAGATACGAGCAGTACTTC. The chain recombines TRBV27 with TRBJ2-7; TRBD1 matches 7 bases. J gave up 4 bases and V 8 bases, and 11 bases lay outside the gene matches. Germline CDR1 is MNHEY and CDR2 is SMNVEV (reference sequence). The CDR3 is made up of 14 amino acids.

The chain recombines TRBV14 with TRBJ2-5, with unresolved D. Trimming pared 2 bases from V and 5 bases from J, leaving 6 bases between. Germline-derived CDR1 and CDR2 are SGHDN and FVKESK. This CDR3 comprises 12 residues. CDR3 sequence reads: CASSQPAETQYF. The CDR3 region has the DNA TGTGCCAGCAGCCAACCGGCGGAGACCCAGTACTTC. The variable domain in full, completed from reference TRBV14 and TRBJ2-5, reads EAGVTQFPSHSVIEKGQTVTLRCDPISGHDNLYWYRRVMGKEIKFLLHFVKESKQDESGMPNNRFLAERTGGTYSTLKVQPAELEDSGVYFCASSQPAETQYFGPGTRLLVL.